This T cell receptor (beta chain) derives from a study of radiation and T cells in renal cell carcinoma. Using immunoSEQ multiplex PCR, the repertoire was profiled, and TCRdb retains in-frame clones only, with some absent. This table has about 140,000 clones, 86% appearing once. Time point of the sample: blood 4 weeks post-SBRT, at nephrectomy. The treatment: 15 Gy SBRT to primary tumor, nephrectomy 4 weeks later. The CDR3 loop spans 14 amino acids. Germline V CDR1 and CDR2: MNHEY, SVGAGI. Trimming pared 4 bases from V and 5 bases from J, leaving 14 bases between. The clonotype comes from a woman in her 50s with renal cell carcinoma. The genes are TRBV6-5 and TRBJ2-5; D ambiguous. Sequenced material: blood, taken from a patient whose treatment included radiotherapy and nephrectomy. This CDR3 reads CASSSSISRETQYF. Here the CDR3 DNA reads TGTGCCAGCAGTTCCTCCATATCAAGGGAGACCCAGTACTTC.